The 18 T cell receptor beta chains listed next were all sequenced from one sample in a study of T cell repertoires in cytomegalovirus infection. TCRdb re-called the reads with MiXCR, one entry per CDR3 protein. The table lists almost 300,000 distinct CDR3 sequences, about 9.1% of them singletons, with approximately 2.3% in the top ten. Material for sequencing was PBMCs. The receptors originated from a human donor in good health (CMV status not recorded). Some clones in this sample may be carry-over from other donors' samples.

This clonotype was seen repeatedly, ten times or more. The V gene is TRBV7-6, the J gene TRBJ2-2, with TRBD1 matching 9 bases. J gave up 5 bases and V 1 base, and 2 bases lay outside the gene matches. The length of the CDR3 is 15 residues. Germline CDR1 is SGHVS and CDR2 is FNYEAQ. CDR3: CASSLDRGLTGELFF. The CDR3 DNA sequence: TGTGCCAGCAGCTTAGACAGGGGGCTTACCGGGGAGCTGTTTTTT.

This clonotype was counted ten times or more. DNA for the CDR3: TGTGCCAGCAGTTTCGGTCGGGGACTAGCGGGGGTTTCCACCGGGGAGCTGTTTTTT. Amino acids: CASSFGRGLAGVSTGELFF. The genes are TRBV28 and TRBJ2-2; 14 bases line up with TRBD2. CDR1 MDHEN and CDR2 SYDVKM come from the germline V gene. The CDR3 is 19 amino acids. V shed 3 bases and J 4 bases; nucleotides not matched to a gene: 10. Combining the CDR3 with reference TRBV28 and TRBJ2-2 gives the whole variable domain DVKVTQSSRYLVKRTGEKVFLECVQDMDHENMFWYRQDPGLGLRLIYFSYDVKMKEKGDIPEGYSVSREKKERFSLILESASTNQTSMYLCASSFGRGLAGVSTGELFFGEGSRLTVL.

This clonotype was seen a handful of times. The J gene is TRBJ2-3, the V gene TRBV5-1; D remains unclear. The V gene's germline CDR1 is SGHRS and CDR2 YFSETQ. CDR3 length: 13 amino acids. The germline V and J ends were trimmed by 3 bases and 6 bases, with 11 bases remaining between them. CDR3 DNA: TGCGCCAGCAGCTCCACCTCGTGGGATACGCAGTATTTT. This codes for CASSSTSWDTQYF.

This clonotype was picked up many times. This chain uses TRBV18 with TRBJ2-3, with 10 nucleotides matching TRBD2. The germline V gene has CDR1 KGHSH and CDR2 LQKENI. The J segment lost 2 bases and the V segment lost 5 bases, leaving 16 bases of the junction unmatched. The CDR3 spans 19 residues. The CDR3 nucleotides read TGTGCCAGCTCATGGATAGCGGGGGGCATGCTGAATCCCACAGATACGCAGTATTTT. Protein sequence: CASSWIAGGMLNPTDTQYF.

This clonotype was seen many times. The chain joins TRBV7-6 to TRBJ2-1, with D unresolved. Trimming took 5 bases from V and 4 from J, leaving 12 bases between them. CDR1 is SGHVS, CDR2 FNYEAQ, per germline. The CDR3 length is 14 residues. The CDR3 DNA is TGTGCCAGCAGCCCTCACCAAACGTACAATGAGCAGTTCTTC. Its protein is CASSPHQTYNEQFF.

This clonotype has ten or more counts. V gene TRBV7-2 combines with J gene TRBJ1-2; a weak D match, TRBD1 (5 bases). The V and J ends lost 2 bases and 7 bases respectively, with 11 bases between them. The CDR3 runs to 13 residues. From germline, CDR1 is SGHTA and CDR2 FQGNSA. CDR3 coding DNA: TGTGCCAGCAGCTTACAGGGACTTGGTGGCTACACCTTC. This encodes CASSLQGLGGYTF.

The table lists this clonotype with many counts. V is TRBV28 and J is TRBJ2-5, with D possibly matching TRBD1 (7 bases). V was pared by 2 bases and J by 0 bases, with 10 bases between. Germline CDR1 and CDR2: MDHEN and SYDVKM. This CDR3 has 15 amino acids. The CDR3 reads CASSLQGGYQETQYF. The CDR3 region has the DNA TGTGCCAGCAGTTTACAGGGGGGTTACCAAGAGACCCAGTACTTC.

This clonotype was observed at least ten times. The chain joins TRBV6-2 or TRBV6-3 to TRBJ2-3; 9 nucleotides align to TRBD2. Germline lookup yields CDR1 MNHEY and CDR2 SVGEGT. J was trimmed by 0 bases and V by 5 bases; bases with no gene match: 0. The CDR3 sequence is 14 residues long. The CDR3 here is CASSGLASTDTQYF. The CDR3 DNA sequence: TGTGCCAGCAGTGGACTAGCGAGCACAGATACGCAGTATTTT.

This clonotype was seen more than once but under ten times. The CDR3 sequence is CSARRDYPEQFF. The CDR3 nucleotides read TGCAGTGCTAGGCGAGACTACCCTGAGCAGTTCTTC. The chain is built from TRBV20-1 and TRBJ2-1; D might be TRBD2 (5 bases). Germline V CDR1 and CDR2: DFQATT, SNEGSKA (reference sequence). The CDR3 runs to 12 residues. V lost 3 bases to trimming and J lost 9 bases, with 12 bases between them.

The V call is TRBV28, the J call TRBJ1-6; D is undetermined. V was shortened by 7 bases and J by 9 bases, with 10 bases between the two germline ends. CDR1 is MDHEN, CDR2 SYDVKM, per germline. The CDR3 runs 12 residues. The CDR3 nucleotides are TGTGCCAGCAATTACAGACCTTCACCCCTCCACTTT. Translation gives CASNYRPSPLHF.

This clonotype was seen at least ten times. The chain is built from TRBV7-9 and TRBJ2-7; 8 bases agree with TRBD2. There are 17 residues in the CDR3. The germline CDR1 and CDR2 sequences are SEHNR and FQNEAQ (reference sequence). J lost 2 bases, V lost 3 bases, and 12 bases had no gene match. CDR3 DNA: TGTGCCAGCAGCTTCGGAACCCTGTACGGGGGGGCCTACGAGCAGTACGTC. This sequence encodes CASSFGTLYGGAYEQYV.

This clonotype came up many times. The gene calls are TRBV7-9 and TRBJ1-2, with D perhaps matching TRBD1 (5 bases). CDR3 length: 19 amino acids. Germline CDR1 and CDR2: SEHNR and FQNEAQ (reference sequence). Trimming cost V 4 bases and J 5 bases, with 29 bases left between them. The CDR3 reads CASSSARTEKRDGIYGYTF. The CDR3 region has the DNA TGTGCCAGCAGCTCAGCCCGAACCGAAAAAAGGGACGGAATTTATGGCTACACCTTC.

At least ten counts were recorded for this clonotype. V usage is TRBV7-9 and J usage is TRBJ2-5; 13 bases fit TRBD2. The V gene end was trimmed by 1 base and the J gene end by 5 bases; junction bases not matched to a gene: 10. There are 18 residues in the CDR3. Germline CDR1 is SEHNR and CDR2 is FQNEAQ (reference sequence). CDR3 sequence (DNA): TGTGCCAGCAGCTTAGAGGGACTAGCGGGACGGGCGTCGGAGACCCAGTACTTC. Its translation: CASSLEGLAGRASETQYF.

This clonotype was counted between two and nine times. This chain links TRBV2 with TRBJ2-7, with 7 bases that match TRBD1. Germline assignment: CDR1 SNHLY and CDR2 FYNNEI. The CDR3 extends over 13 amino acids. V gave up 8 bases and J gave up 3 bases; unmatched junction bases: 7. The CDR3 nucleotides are TGTGCCAGCCAACAAACAGGGGACTACGAGCAGTACGTC. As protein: CASQQTGDYEQYV.

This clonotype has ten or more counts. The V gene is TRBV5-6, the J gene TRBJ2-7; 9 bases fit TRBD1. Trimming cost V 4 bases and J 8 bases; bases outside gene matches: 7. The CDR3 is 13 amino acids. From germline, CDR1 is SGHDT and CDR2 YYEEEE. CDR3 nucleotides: TGTGCCAGCAGCCAGGACAGGGGAGGGAAGCAGTACGTC. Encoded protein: CASSQDRGGKQYV.

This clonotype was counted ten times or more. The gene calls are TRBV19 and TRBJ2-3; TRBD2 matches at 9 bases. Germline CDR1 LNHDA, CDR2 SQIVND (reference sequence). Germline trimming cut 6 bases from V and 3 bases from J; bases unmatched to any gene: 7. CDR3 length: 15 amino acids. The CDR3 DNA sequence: TGTGCCAGTAGAGAATCTAGCGGGGTAACAGATACGCAGTATTTT. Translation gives CASRESSGVTDTQYF. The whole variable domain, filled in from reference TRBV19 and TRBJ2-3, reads DGGITQSPKYLFRKEGQNVTLSCEQNLNHDAMYWYRQDPGQGLRLIYYSQIVNDFQKGDIAEGYSVSREKKESFPLTVTSAQKNPTAFYLCASRESSGVTDTQYFGPGTRLTVL.

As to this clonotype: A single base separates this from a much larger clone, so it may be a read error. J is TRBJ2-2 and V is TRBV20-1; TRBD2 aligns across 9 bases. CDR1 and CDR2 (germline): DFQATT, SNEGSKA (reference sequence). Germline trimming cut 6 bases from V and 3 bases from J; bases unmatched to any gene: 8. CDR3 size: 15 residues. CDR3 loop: CSAIVSGGDTGELFF. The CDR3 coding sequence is TGCAGTGCCATCGTTAGCGGGGGAGACACCGGGGAGCTGTTTTTT.

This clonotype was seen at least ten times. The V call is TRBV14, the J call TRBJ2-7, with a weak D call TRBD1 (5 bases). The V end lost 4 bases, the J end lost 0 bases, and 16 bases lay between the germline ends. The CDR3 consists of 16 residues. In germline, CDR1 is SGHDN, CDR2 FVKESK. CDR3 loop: CASSPRQSPISYEQYF. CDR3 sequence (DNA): TGTGCCAGCAGCCCGCGACAGTCTCCTATCTCCTACGAGCAGTACTTC.